This TCR beta chain is drawn from a study of T cells in Graves' hyperthyroidism and ophthalmopathy (dated by TCRdb to about 2019). Context from the whole study: Peripheral blood samples were taken at the time of initial diagnosis, prior to any treatment. A discovery cohort of about a hundred patients, roughly 40 with Graves' ophthalmopathy and approximately 60 with stable Graves' hyperthyroidism, was used to find distinguishing TCR V-J signatures. An independent validation cohort of around 19 hyperthyroidism patients and some 15 patients who later progressed to ophthalmopathy tested prospective prediction of ophthalmopathy. The 100 or so discovery patients were randomly split 7:3 into training and test sets. In more than five Graves' hyperthyroidism patients, the study also compared T-cell repertoires from thyroid tissue with T-cell repertoires from blood. Following sampling, methimazole starting at 30 mg daily was given to hyperthyroidism patients, and high-dose intravenous methylprednisolone was given to ophthalmopathy patients. The paper describes TCR Vbeta CDR3 sequencing of roughly 130 peripheral blood samples, made up of some 40 ophthalmopathy patients, approximately 73 hyperthyroidism patients and some 17 progressor patients.

Moderately to severely active disease, a Clinical Activity Score of at least 3, a NOSPECS grade of at least 4, and a duration under 3 months were present in ophthalmopathy patients. The study excluded patients with uncontrolled infections, other autoimmune diseases, pregnancy or lactation. Diagnoses were based on clinical symptoms, serum thyroxine and TRAb, thyroid ultrasound and orbital computed tomography. PBMCs were separated from 10 ml of fresh peripheral blood using Ficoll-Paque density gradient centrifugation. Total RNA was extracted with Trizol reagent, and quality was checked on an Agilent 2100 Bioanalyzer. CDR1 MNHNS and CDR2 SASEGT are derived from the germline V gene. The CDR3 contains 17 residues, cysteine and phenylalanine counted. The DNA shown is the 51-base CDR3, in frame from base 1. Trimming removed 5 bases from V and 6 bases from J, leaving 24 bases between the germline ends. This clonotype was counted many times. This receptor's antigen is unknown. The input lacks base qualities; no much larger clone sits a single base away.

Findings and caveats that apply to the study as a whole: No statistical method was used to fix the sample size in advance, and group allocation was not hidden from the investigators. In validation, the model predicted progression to ophthalmopathy a median of approximately 6.3 months before onset, with 65% to 71% sensitivity and more than 72% specificity. A model built on a 13 V-J signature distinguished ophthalmopathy from stable hyperthyroidism, reaching roughly 88% sensitivity and 81.08% specificity in cross-validation and 80%/75% in testing. Blood samples also contained most of the expanded thyroid clonotypes (frequency above 0.001), which suggests that blood repertoires may reflect thyroid immune responses.

Amplification of TCR beta CDR3 regions was carried out from RNA transcripts. For the first round of RT-PCR on the TCR CDR3, the HTBI primer set was used together with the Qiagen OneStep RT-PCR kit. The libraries were constructed in a second round of multiplex PCR and then size-selected and purified. Libraries were sequenced paired-end with 100 bp reads on an Illumina HiSeq2000. In the source study's methods: SOAPnuke was used to process the raw data, removing reads that contained adapters or uncalled bases, had a mean Phred below 15, or lacked an exact match to the constant primer or identifier. COPE v1.2.5 was used to merge high-quality paired reads, and clonotypes were defined as unique nucleotide sequences. Clonotypes were aligned to IMGT TRBV, TRBD and TRBJ reference segments using MiTCR v1.1. The analysis included only V-J combinations with a frequency above 0.0001, which together covered more than 99% of the repertoires. A TCS score was defined as the ratio of F50 (clonal expansion) to E x V (chaos), with BLOSUM62-based TCRdist applied between CDR3 peptides within each V-J. Welch's t-statistics and random forest reduced around 510 V-J features to 13, which were used in a naive Bayes classifier (R e1071). Clones were called with MiXCR by TCRdb after fastp trimmed the public reads at Q25, and only in-frame beta chains were retained. Entries that share a CDR3 protein sequence are merged under the most common genes and DNA. TCRdb, not the authors, supplied the V and J calls. This sample is represented by 50,000 to 60,000 distinct CDR3 sequences; approximately 52% of them were singletons. The ten largest account for roughly a tenth of the sample.

The chain employs TRBV6-1 and TRBJ2-3; a tentative D match to TRBD1 spans 5 bases. The TCR sequence derives from a woman in her forties or fifties with Graves' ophthalmopathy. The sequenced sample was blood. The CDR3 protein sequence reads: CASSIRQFSERPDTQYF. The bases are TGTGCCAGCAGTATCAGACAGTTTTCGGAGAGACCGGATACGCAGTATTTT.